The 27 T cell receptor beta chains below come from one sample, sequenced in a study of early T cells in non-severe SARS-CoV-2 infection. TCRdb redid the calling of the 5' RACE reads with MiXCR, one entry per CDR3 protein. In the table there are about 77,000 distinct CDR3 sequences, 8.5% to 10% of which are singletons. Sequencing was performed on whole blood. The receptors originated from an adult who was a healthcare worker with PCR-confirmed SARS-CoV-2 infection or an uninfected control (not recorded which).

This chain links TRBV12-3 or TRBV12-4 with TRBJ1-6, with TRBD1 matching 7 bases. The V segment lost 5 bases and the J segment 7 bases; nucleotides outside the gene matches: 5. This CDR3 region has 14 residues. CDR3 in DNA: TGTGCCAGCAGTGTTCCGGGACAGAATTCACCCCTCCACTTT. Residues: CASSVPGQNSPLHF.

The V call is TRBV28, the J call TRBJ2-1, with D tentatively TRBD1 (5 bases). V lost 6 bases and J lost 9, with 9 bases in between. This CDR3 is built from 11 residues. The germline V gene has CDR1 MDHEN and CDR2 SYDVKM. The CDR3 region is CASSPGIEQFF. The DNA for the CDR3 is TGTGCCAGCAGCCCAGGGATTGAGCAGTTCTTC.

A few counts support this clonotype. In DNA form, the CDR3 reads TGCAGCGTTTGGGAGAGCACTGAAGCTTTCTTT. Translation gives CSVWESTEAFF. V and J are TRBV29-1 and TRBJ1-1; no definite D call. The ends were cut back, 5 bases at V and 4 bases at J, with 8 bases in the middle. From germline, CDR1 is SQVTM and CDR2 ANQGSEA. The CDR3 is made up of 11 amino acids. Based on the CDR3 plus reference TRBV29-1 and TRBJ1-1, the full variable domain is SAVISQKPSRDICQRGTSLTIQCQVDSQVTMMFWYRQQPGQSLTLIATANQGSEATYESGFVIDKFPISRPNLTFSTLTVSNMSPEDSSIYLCSVWESTEAFFGQGTRLTVV.

This clonotype was seen many times. The CDR3 loop is CASSFGLAIDEQYF. The CDR3 nucleotides are TGTGCCAGCAGCTTCGGACTAGCTATCGACGAGCAGTACTTC. V is TRBV7-8 and J is TRBJ2-7, with TRBD2 matching 8 bases. Germline-derived CDR1 and CDR2 are SGHVS and FQNEAQ. This CDR3 region has 14 residues. Losses at the gene ends were 3 bases for V and 5 bases for J; bases not matched to a gene: 6.

This clonotype has ten or more counts. The chain employs TRBV7-2 and TRBJ2-2; no clear D gene. V was pared by 5 bases and J by 5 bases, with 12 bases between. The CDR3 has 14 residues. CDR1 is SGHTA, CDR2 FQGNSA, per germline. The CDR3 DNA reads as TGTGCCAGCAGCCTACCTGCGGCTACCGGGGAGCTGTTTTTT. Its translation: CASSLPAATGELFF.

There are a few counts of this clonotype. The CDR3 loop is CASSPQTGPNEKLFF. CDR3 DNA sequence: TGTGCCAGCAGCCCGCAGACAGGCCCTAATGAAAAACTGTTTTTT. The V and J genes are TRBV7-9 and TRBJ1-4, with D possibly TRBD1 on 6 matching bases. V dropped 5 bases and J dropped 3 bases, with 13 bases sitting between them. In germline, CDR1 is SEHNR, CDR2 FQNEAQ (reference sequence). This CDR3 has 15 amino acids.

This clonotype was seen a few times. V usage is TRBV25-1 and J usage is TRBJ2-3; D tentatively reads TRBD1 or TRBD2 (6 bases each). The germline gives CDR1 MGHDK, CDR2 SYGVNS. The CDR3 has 19 amino acids. The V and J ends lost 1 base and 1 base respectively, with 21 bases between them. In DNA form, the CDR3 reads TGTGCCAGCAGTGAATGGGCCGGGGGCACCCGGAAAGGCACAGATACGCAGTATTTT. This translates into CASSEWAGGTRKGTDTQYF.

V gene TRBV7-6 combines with J gene TRBJ2-1, with TRBD1 matching 7 bases. CDR1 is SGHVS and CDR2 is FNYEAQ in the germline V gene. CDR3 length: 14 amino acids. Germline trimming cut 5 bases from V and 4 bases from J; bases unmatched to any gene: 5. The CDR3 region is CASSPQGEYNEQFF. CDR3 bases: TGTGCCAGCAGCCCCCAGGGGGAATACAATGAGCAGTTCTTC.

V and J are TRBV6-6 and TRBJ2-5, with 7 bases that match TRBD1. The CDR3 is 13 residues long. CDR1 is MNHNY and CDR2 is SVGAGI in the germline V gene (reference sequence). V shed 5 bases and J 4 bases; nucleotides not matched to a gene: 4. The CDR3, as DNA: TGTGCCAGCAGTAGGGGACAGTTAGAGACCCAGTACTTC. Translated, it gives CASSRGQLETQYF.

The chain is built from TRBV5-1 and TRBJ1-2; no definite D call. Germline V gene lookup returns CDR1 SGHRS and CDR2 YFSETQ. V gave up 0 bases and J gave up 6 bases, with 6 bases separating them. This CDR3 spans 12 amino acids. The CDR3 spells CASSLEPDGYTF. The CDR3 DNA is TGCGCCAGCAGCTTGGAACCGGATGGCTACACCTTC.

The J gene is TRBJ2-5, the V gene TRBV6-1; the D gene is possibly TRBD1 (7 bases). The CDR3 consists of 14 residues. Per germline, CDR1 MNHNS and CDR2 SASEGT. Trimming pared 3 bases from V and 6 bases from J, leaving 14 bases between. The CDR3 is CASSDRGRTQTQYF. The CDR3 DNA reads TGTGCCAGCAGTGACAGGGGGAGGACGCAGACCCAGTACTTC.

The table lists this clonotype with many counts. The chain is built from TRBV11-3 and TRBJ2-1; the D is unclear. The CDR3 length is 14 residues. Germline V lookup: CDR1 SGHNT, CDR2 YENEEA. The V gene lost 0 bases and the J gene lost 5 bases, with 8 bases spanning the gap. The CDR3 spells CASSLDPLHNEQFF. The CDR3 DNA reads TGTGCCAGCAGCTTAGATCCCCTACACAATGAGCAGTTCTTC.

Written as DNA, the CDR3 is TGTGCCAGCAGCCCAATGAGCGGGAGCGGGAACGAGCAGTACTTC. Translating it yields CASSPMSGSGNEQYF. This chain joins TRBV7-8 and TRBJ2-7; 8 bases are shared with TRBD2. Trimming removed 5 bases from V and 5 bases from J; junction bases left unmatched: 11. The CDR3 length is 15 residues. Germline V CDR1 and CDR2: SGHVS, FQNEAQ.

About this clonotype itself: With a much larger clone just one base away, this may be a read error. The chain employs TRBV18 and TRBJ1-1; maybe TRBD1 (5 bases). Germline V CDR1 and CDR2: KGHSH, LQKENI. The CDR3 has 14 amino acids. The CDR3, as DNA: TGTGTCAGCTCACCAAGGGGCCAGAACACTGAAGCTTTCTTT. Its translation: CVSSPRGQNTEAFF.

This clonotype has a count of ten or more. The V gene is TRBV7-9, the J gene TRBJ1-2; a possible D gene is TRBD1 (5 bases). This CDR3 is built from 14 residues. With 2 bases removed from V and 8 bases from J, the gap between germline ends came to 15 bases. From germline, CDR1 is SEHNR and CDR2 FQNEAQ (reference sequence). The chain's CDR3 is CASSLMKGLDGYTF. CDR3 nucleotide sequence: TGTGCCAGCAGCTTAATGAAGGGGCTGGACGGCTACACCTTC.

This clonotype was found many times. The genes are TRBV20-1 and TRBJ2-6; D not certain. The V end was cut by 2 bases, the J end by 2 bases, with 4 bases between. Germline values: CDR1 DFQATT, CDR2 SNEGSKA (reference sequence). This CDR3 region has 13 residues. CDR3 loop: CSARQAGANVLTF. DNA for the CDR3: TGCAGTGCTAGACAGGCTGGGGCCAACGTCCTGACTTTC.

The genes are TRBV5-1 and TRBJ2-7; D possibly corresponds to TRBD1 (6 bases). CDR1 and CDR2 from the germline V gene are SGHRS and YFSETQ. With 3 bases removed from V and 2 bases from J, the gap between germline ends came to 15 bases. This CDR3 is built from 15 residues. In nucleotides, the CDR3 is TGCGCCAGCAGCTCCAGGGCAGGGACAACCTACGAGCAGTACTTC. Its translation: CASSSRAGTTYEQYF.

The J gene is TRBJ2-1, the V gene TRBV9; D is uncertain. The CDR3 is 15 residues long. Trimming removed 7 bases at V and 14 bases at J, with 28 bases between. Germline assignment: CDR1 SGDLS and CDR2 YYNGEE. CDR3 bases: TGTGCCAGCTCGCAATTCCAGGCGCCTCCACCTCCGAAGTTCTTC. Translating it yields CASSQFQAPPPPKFF.

The rearrangement links TRBV30 to TRBJ2-1; the match to TRBD2 covers 12 bases. V trimming: 7 bases; J trimming: 10 bases; junction bases outside the gene matches: 5. The CDR3 is 12 amino acids. Germline-derived CDR1 and CDR2 are GTSNPN and SVGIG (reference sequence). The CDR3 loop reads CASPGLAGEQFF. DNA for the CDR3: TGTGCCTCACCGGGACTAGCGGGCGAGCAGTTCTTC.

V gene TRBV6-2 or TRBV6-3 combines with J gene TRBJ1-6; no clear D. The CDR3 totals 15 residues. CDR1 is MNHEY and CDR2 is SVGEGT in the germline V gene. The V and J ends lost 5 bases and 15 bases respectively, with 23 bases between them. The DNA of the CDR3 is TGTGCCAGCAGTAAGGGAAGGGCCCCTTCTGGACTCCTCCACTTT. Translated, it gives CASSKGRAPSGLLHF.

J is TRBJ1-1 and V is TRBV5-4; D call uncertain. Germline lookup yields CDR1 SGHNT and CDR2 YYREEE (reference sequence). The CDR3 loop spans 14 amino acids. V dropped 0 bases and J dropped 2 bases, with 8 bases sitting between them. The DNA of the CDR3 is TGTGCCAGCAGCTTGGCCTCGGCTAACACTGAAGCTTTCTTT. It translates to CASSLASANTEAFF. Full variable domain (rest looked up from reference TRBV5-4 and TRBJ1-1): ETGVTQSPTHLIKTRGQQVTLRCSSQSGHNTVSWYQQALGQGPQFIFQYYREEENGRGNFPPRFSGLQFPNYSSELNVNALELDDSALYLCASSLASANTEAFFGQGTRLTVV.

This clonotype was recorded many times. The chain has TRBV12-3 or TRBV12-4 and TRBJ2-5; 7 bases match TRBD2. V was clipped by 9 bases and J by 2 bases; unmatched bases: 12. The CDR3 is made up of 15 amino acids. This chain's CDR3 is CASASAGLEQETQYF. CDR3 coding DNA: TGTGCCAGTGCCTCAGCGGGGCTGGAACAAGAGACCCAGTACTTC.

This clonotype was observed at least ten times. This chain joins TRBV28 and TRBJ2-5, with D hard to call. The germline V gene encodes CDR1 MDHEN and CDR2 SYDVKM. Trimming cost V 7 bases and J 2 bases, with 8 bases left between them. The length of the CDR3 is 12 residues. The CDR3 reads CASNGRQETQYF. The CDR3 DNA sequence: TGTGCCAGCAATGGAAGGCAAGAGACCCAGTACTTC.

The V and J genes are TRBV27 and TRBJ2-7; 7 positions agree with TRBD2. The germline CDR1 and CDR2 sequences are MNHEY and SMNVEV (reference sequence). The CDR3 has 13 amino acids. V lost 3 bases to trimming and J lost 7 bases; unmatched junction nucleotides: 6. The CDR3 nucleotides are TGTGCCAGCAGTTTGGTCTGGGAGGGTGAGCAGTACTTC. Its protein product is CASSLVWEGEQYF.

The chain uses TRBV5-1 and TRBJ2-5; D call uncertain. The V end lost 6 bases, the J end lost 5 bases, and 8 bases lay between the germline ends. Germline CDR1 SGHRS, CDR2 YFSETQ. There are 11 residues in the CDR3. CDR3 in DNA: TGCGCCAGCAAGGCTGGGGAGACCCAGTACTTC. Protein product: CASKAGETQYF.

This clonotype has a count of ten or more. The chain employs TRBV7-9 and TRBJ2-1; possibly TRBD1 for D (7 bases). V gave up 8 bases and J gave up 4 bases, with 18 bases separating them. The CDR3 contains 15 residues. Germline CDR1 and CDR2: SEHNR and FQNEAQ (reference sequence). CDR3 sequence reads: CASAPGGLPYNEQFF. DNA of the CDR3: TGTGCCAGCGCCCCAGGGGGGCTCCCTTACAATGAGCAGTTCTTC.

This clonotype has at least ten counts. The rearrangement uses TRBV20-1 and TRBJ1-5; D perhaps matches TRBD1 (5 bases). This CDR3 region has 13 residues. V lost 6 bases to trimming and J lost 4 bases, with 13 bases between them. Germline CDR1 DFQATT, CDR2 SNEGSKA (reference sequence). This CDR3 reads CSAVGTGNQPQHF. In nucleotides, the CDR3 is TGCAGTGCCGTTGGGACGGGGAATCAGCCCCAGCATTTT.